A single sample gave rise to the 16 T cell receptor beta chains below, sequenced in a study of identical twins. TCRdb passed the 5' RACE reads through MiXCR, listing each CDR3 protein once. The data show 1.5 million to 2 million distinct CDR3 sequences, roughly a third seen once. The sequenced material came from cord blood. These receptors all stem from a newborn girl in good health.

As regards this clonotype: The junction differs from germline at one of its ends, possibly a read error. CDR3 sequence: CASRQVRGANTDTRYF. The CDR3 region has the DNA TGTGCCAGCAGACAAGTGCGGGGAGCGAACACAGATACGCGGTATTTT. The rearrangement joins TRBV7-9 to TRBJ2-3, with D possibly matching TRBD2 (6 bases). Germline lookup yields CDR1 SEHNR and CDR2 FQNEAQ (reference sequence). This CDR3 has 16 amino acids.

This clonotype showed up just a few times. V gene TRBV30 combines with J gene TRBJ1-1; D might be TRBD1 (6 bases). Trimming took off 3 bases at V and 6 bases at J, with 8 bases between the two ends. Germline V gene data show CDR1 as GTSNPN and CDR2 as SVGIG (reference sequence). This CDR3 has 11 amino acids. DNA for the CDR3: TGTGCCTGGAGACAGGGCTCTGAAGCTTTCTTT. Translation: CAWRQGSEAFF.

This chain links TRBV27 with TRBJ1-1, with D perhaps TRBD1 (6 bases). V was cut by 2 bases and J by 1 base, with 17 bases left in between. The CDR3 totals 17 residues. Germline V gene sequence: CDR1 MNHEY, CDR2 SMNVEV (reference sequence). The CDR3 region is CASSLMWQGPRNTEAFF. The CDR3 DNA sequence: TGTGCCAGCAGTTTAATGTGGCAGGGGCCGAGGAACACTGAAGCTTTCTTT.

This clonotype has a handful of counts. The chain carries TRBV6-6 and TRBJ2-5, with 7 bases fitting TRBD2. J gave up 5 bases and V 0 bases, and 9 bases lay outside the gene matches. Germline assignment: CDR1 MNHNY and CDR2 SVGAGI (reference sequence). The CDR3 is made up of 16 amino acids. The CDR3 here is CASSYSRTRLGETQYF. CDR3 sequence (DNA): TGTGCCAGCAGTTACTCGAGGACTAGATTGGGGGAGACCCAGTACTTC.

The rearrangement joins TRBV6-1 to TRBJ1-2; TRBD1 agrees at 7 bases. Unmatched junction bases numbered 8, after V lost 11 bases and J lost 2 bases. The CDR3 contains 13 residues. CDR1 is MNHNS and CDR2 is SASEGT in the germline V gene. The CDR3 DNA reads TGTGCCGGCGGGAGGGGGCGAAACTATGGCTACACCTTC. The encoded protein is CAGGRGRNYGYTF.

This clonotype was found many times. The chain recombines TRBV10-3 with TRBJ2-1; D gene ambiguous. The CDR3 loop spans 10 amino acids. Deletions cut 10 bases from V and 8 bases from J, with 9 bases between. Per germline, CDR1 ENHRY and CDR2 SYGVKD. CDR3 DNA: TGTGCCAGCGGCTTCTATGAGCAGTTCTTC. Translating it yields CASGFYEQFF.

This clonotype was counted only a few times. The chain couples TRBV20-1 to TRBJ1-2; possibly TRBD1 for D (6 bases). V dropped 3 bases and J dropped 8 bases, with 13 bases sitting between them. The CDR3 runs 12 residues. The germline V gene encodes CDR1 DFQATT and CDR2 SNEGSKA (reference sequence). The CDR3 loop is CSASYRDRGYTF. CDR3 nucleotides: TGCAGTGCTAGTTACAGGGATAGAGGCTACACCTTC.

This clonotype was seen a handful of times. The rearrangement uses TRBV12-3 or TRBV12-4 and TRBJ2-2, with no clear D. The CDR3 totals 13 residues. V was shortened by 6 bases and J by 7 bases, with 12 bases between the two germline ends. CDR3 protein: CASSTPRSGELFF. The CDR3 DNA sequence: TGTGCCAGCAGCACCCCTCGGAGCGGGGAGCTGTTTTTT.

This chain uses TRBV11-2 with TRBJ1-2, with 7 bases lining up with TRBD1. CDR3 size: 15 residues. The germline V gene encodes CDR1 SGHAT and CDR2 FQNNGV. Losses at the gene ends were 6 bases for V and 4 bases for J; bases not matched to a gene: 11. The CDR3 DNA sequence: TGTGCCAGCAGTTTAAGCAGGGGGAGAGGCTATGGCTACACCTTC. Its protein is CASSLSRGRGYGYTF.

Many counts were recorded for this clonotype. This rearrangement joins TRBV12-3 or TRBV12-4 to TRBJ2-5; 7 bases are a match to TRBD1. V shed 8 bases and J 3 bases; nucleotides not matched to a gene: 6. The CDR3 is 13 residues long. Here the CDR3 DNA reads TGTGCCAGCCGCCTTACAGGGGAAGAGACCCAGTACTTC. It translates to CASRLTGEETQYF.

The chain links TRBV6-5 to TRBJ2-1; D may be TRBD2 (5 bases). The CDR3 has 17 residues. Deletions cut 0 bases from V and 1 base from J, with 13 bases between. CDR1 MNHEY and CDR2 SVGAGI come from the germline V gene. The CDR3: CASSYSILGGSYNEQFF. In DNA form, the CDR3 reads TGTGCCAGCAGTTACTCGATTCTAGGCGGGTCCTACAATGAGCAGTTCTTC.

This clonotype came up a few times. V and J are TRBV7-9 and TRBJ2-3; D gene unclear. Germline V gene lookup returns CDR1 SEHNR and CDR2 FQNEAQ (reference sequence). The V end was cut by 1 base, the J end by 0 bases, with 8 bases between. The length of the CDR3 is 15 residues. This CDR3 reads CASSLVGWSTDTQYF. CDR3 DNA: TGTGCCAGCAGCTTAGTAGGGTGGAGCACAGATACGCAGTATTTT.

V and J are TRBV19 and TRBJ2-1; 10 bases are shared with TRBD1. The CDR3 totals 13 residues. The germline CDR1 and CDR2 sequences are LNHDA and SQIVND (reference sequence). Trimming took 8 bases from V and 6 from J; bases not matched to a gene: 4. The CDR3 sequence is CASRDRGPNEQFF. The CDR3 DNA follows: TGTGCCAGTCGAGACAGGGGGCCCAATGAGCAGTTCTTC.

The chain combines TRBV3-1 with TRBJ2-7; a weak D match, TRBD2 (5 bases). This CDR3 is built from 17 residues. The V end lost 6 bases, the J end lost 0 bases, and 21 bases lay between the germline ends. Germline V gene sequence: CDR1 LGHDT, CDR2 YNNKEL (reference sequence). The CDR3 reads CASSSRTFHLSSYEQYF. CDR3 nucleotide sequence: TGTGCCAGCAGTTCACGGACTTTCCACCTAAGCTCCTACGAGCAGTACTTC.

Here the CDR3 DNA reads TGTGCCAGCAGTGACCGTTCAATTAACTATGGCTACACCTTC. This sequence encodes CASSDRSINYGYTF. This sequence joins TRBV6-1 and TRBJ1-2, with D uncertain. This CDR3 region has 14 residues. Germline V CDR1 and CDR2: MNHNS, SASEGT. V gave up 3 bases and J gave up 1 base, with 9 bases separating them.

The V call is TRBV2, the J call TRBJ1-1; tentatively, D is TRBD1 (5 bases). Trimming removed 3 bases at V and 7 bases at J, with 18 bases between. The CDR3 runs 15 residues. In germline, CDR1 is SNHLY, CDR2 FYNNEI. The CDR3 sequence: CASSENDQGIGEAFF. CDR3 DNA sequence: TGTGCCAGCAGTGAGAATGATCAGGGCATCGGTGAAGCTTTCTTT.